These 10 T cell receptor beta chains were all obtained from the same sample, sequenced in a study of OX40 agonist ivuxolimab in advanced cancers. TCRdb's table, derived via immunoSEQ multiplex PCR, lists solely in-frame clones and lacks some. The profile shows over 75,000 clones, around 94% of them singletons. This specimen consisted of CD4+ or CD8+ T cells sorted from blood, obtained in a trial of the OX40 agonist ivuxolimab. These receptors originate from an adult with an advanced solid tumor such as melanoma, head and neck, liver or kidney cancer.

DNA for the CDR3: TGTGCCAGCAGCTTAGCAACTAATGAAAAACTGTTTTTT. This encodes CASSLATNEKLFF. V usage is TRBV7-9 and J usage is TRBJ1-4; D gene uncertain. The CDR3 has 13 residues. The V end lost 0 bases, the J end lost 1 base, and 0 bases lay between the germline ends. The V gene's germline CDR1 is SEHNR and CDR2 FQNEAQ (reference sequence).

The CDR3 reads CASRPGQGSNEKLFF. CDR3 bases: TGTGCCAGCAGACCGGGACAGGGATCTAATGAAAAACTGTTTTTT. This rearrangement joins TRBV11-2 to TRBJ1-4; 9 bases map to TRBD1. The V gene's germline CDR1 is SGHAT and CDR2 FQNNGV. The trim removed 6 bases at V and 3 bases at J, leaving 5 bases unmatched. This CDR3 contains 15 residues.

The chain carries TRBV4-3 and TRBJ2-7, with a weak D call TRBD2 (6 bases). CDR1 and CDR2 (germline): LGHNA, YSLEER. The CDR3 covers 16 residues. The V gene lost 2 bases and the J gene lost 3 bases, with 17 bases spanning the gap. The CDR3 nucleotides read TGCGCCAGCAGCCAATTTTACCCGGGAGCCCACTACGAGCAGTACTTC. As protein: CASSQFYPGAHYEQYF.

A single count supports this clone. The genes are TRBV6-6 and TRBJ2-7, with TRBD2 as a possible D gene (5 bases). Germline loops: CDR1 MNHNY, CDR2 SVGAGI (reference sequence). This CDR3 has 13 amino acids. V was trimmed by 4 bases and J by 2 bases, leaving 9 bases between them. Here the CDR3 reads CASSWFGTYEQYF. CDR3 DNA: TGTGCCAGCAGTTGGTTCGGGACCTACGAGCAGTACTTC.

The chain recombines TRBV4-1 with TRBJ2-7; a weak D match, TRBD1 (6 bases). The V gene lost 3 bases and the J gene lost 2 bases, with 8 bases spanning the gap. Germline values: CDR1 MGHRA, CDR2 YSYEKL. This CDR3 spans 13 amino acids. CDR3 region: CASSQAGAYEQYF. The CDR3 nucleotides read TGCGCCAGCAGCCAGGCAGGGGCCTACGAGCAGTACTTC.

The chain carries TRBV9 and TRBJ2-3; possibly TRBD2 for D (6 bases). V lost 3 bases and J 5 bases, leaving 16 bases between the germline ends. This CDR3 is built from 15 residues. Germline CDR1 reads SGDLS; CDR2 reads YYNGEE. The CDR3 here is CASSAGGVTGDTQYF. CDR3 sequence (DNA): TGTGCCAGCAGCGCAGGAGGGGTGACGGGAGATACGCAGTATTTT.

The chain is built from TRBV6-1 and TRBJ2-5, with D uncertain. Trimming removed 5 bases at V and 1 base at J, with 14 bases between. From germline, CDR1 is MNHNS and CDR2 SASEGT. This CDR3 is built from 15 residues. The CDR3 DNA reads as TGTGCCAGCAGTACCTGGACGAGAATCCAAGAGACCCAGTACTTC. Amino acids: CASSTWTRIQETQYF.

The chain uses TRBV7-9 and TRBJ2-1, with TRBD1 matching over 7 bases. Germline CDR1 SEHNR, CDR2 FQNEAQ (reference sequence). The ends lost 1 base at V and 5 bases at J; junction bases unmatched: 14. CDR3 size: 18 residues. The CDR3 nucleotides are TGTGCCAGCAGCTTAGGACGAGGGACAGACCCAAACGACAATGAGCAGTTCTTC. It codes for CASSLGRGTDPNDNEQFF. The full variable domain, its missing parts supplied by reference TRBV7-9 and TRBJ2-1, is DTGVSQNPRHKITKRGQNVTFRCDPISEHNRLYWYRQTLGQGPEFLTYFQNEAQLEKSRLLSDRFSAERPKGSFSTLEIQRTEQGDSAMYLCASSLGRGTDPNDNEQFFGPGTRLTVL.

This clone was recorded only once. CDR3 coding DNA: TGTGCCAGCTCACTCGTAGCGGGAGTTCCCACAGATACGCAGTATTTT. It codes for CASSLVAGVPTDTQYF. The rearrangement joins TRBV18 to TRBJ2-3; 9 positions agree with TRBD2. Germline loops: CDR1 KGHSH, CDR2 LQKENI. J lost 2 bases, V lost 4 bases, and 7 bases had no gene match. The CDR3 is made up of 16 amino acids.

V gene TRBV7-9 combines with J gene TRBJ2-7; possible D gene TRBD1, 5 bases. The CDR3 is 15 amino acids. Germline V gene sequence: CDR1 SEHNR, CDR2 FQNEAQ (reference sequence). V shed 7 bases and J shed 3 bases, with 19 bases lying between them. CDR3 loop: CASIPPGHGYYEQYF. The CDR3 DNA sequence: TGTGCCAGCATCCCTCCCGGACACGGATACTACGAGCAGTACTTC.